This record concerns one T cell receptor beta chain sequence. Its antigen is still unknown. Treatment reported: 19 received Ad26.COV2.S at low or high dose, single or two shots; 5 received placebo; per-sample allocation not given. Day 63 after the first injection of vaccine or placebo was the sampling time. The data belong to a study of Ad26.COV2.S vaccination and SARS-CoV-2 variants. In the study overall: Once or twice, 56 days apart, Ad26.COV2.S was delivered intramuscularly.

Sequenced by immunoSEQ multiplex PCR; TCRdb stores in-frame clones only, minus some. The sample has around 300,000 clones, around 89% seen once; the top ten hold around 5%. The CDR3 sequence is 13 residues long. In germline, CDR1 is MDHEN, CDR2 SYDVKM. V dropped 6 bases and J dropped 9 bases, with 15 bases sitting between them. Study-wide findings and caveats: Responses of T cells in total may have been underestimated by the TCR breadth and depth analyses.

The clonotype originates from a person aged 18-60 years who received the Ad26.COV2.S COVID-19 vaccine or a placebo. This chain connects TRBV28 to TRBJ1-5, with a tentative D call TRBD1 (6 bases). The sample here was peripheral blood, taken in a trial of Ad26.COV2.S vaccine versus placebo. As DNA, the CDR3 is TGTGCCAGCAGCTTAGGGGGGGTCCGGCCCCAGCATTTT. The encoded protein is CASSLGGVRPQHF.